The 20 T cell receptor beta chains reported below all come from one sample, sequenced in a study of human T cells and chemical hapten exposure. Time point meaning: patch test 2, 6 weeks after DPC sensitization. The treatment denotes: therapeutic diphenylcyclopropenone sensitization with weekly scalp DPC. TCRdb re-called the RACE reads through MiXCR, storing one row per CDR3 protein. The sample records tens of thousands of distinct CDR3 sequences, 7.5% to 9.5% being singletons. The sample here was whole blood, taken in connection with sensitization to the hapten diphenylcyclopropenone (DPC). These receptors were collected from a woman between 45 and 65 years old with alopecia areata. Some clones in this sample may be carry-over from other donors' samples.

The table lists this clonotype with many counts. CDR3 bases: TGTGCCAGCAGCCCAACTGGACAGGGTAGCGCGGCTTTCTTT. Its translation is CASSPTGQGSAAFF. This chain links TRBV9 with TRBJ1-1; TRBD1 matches 8 bases. CDR1 is SGDLS, CDR2 YYNGEE, per germline. J gave up 11 bases and V 4 bases, and 13 bases lay outside the gene matches. The CDR3 runs to 14 residues.

This clonotype was detected only a few times. This chain uses TRBV20-1 with TRBJ1-3; 9 bases agree with TRBD1. Trimming at V came to 0 bases and at J to 3 bases, leaving 3 bases not matched to a gene. Per germline, CDR1 DFQATT and CDR2 SNEGSKA (reference sequence). The CDR3 extends over 15 amino acids. The DNA of the CDR3 is TGCAGTGCTAGAGACGACAGGGGGTTTGGAAACACCATATATTTT. Translated: CSARDDRGFGNTIYF.

This clonotype was seen many times. This chain connects TRBV14 to TRBJ2-3, with TRBD1 identical over 8 bases. V dropped 7 bases and J dropped 2; count of bases not matched to a gene: 2. The CDR3 length is 13 residues. Germline V gene sequence: CDR1 SGHDN, CDR2 FVKESK. The CDR3 here is CASTGQATDTQYF. In DNA, the CDR3 is TGTGCCAGCACGGGACAGGCCACAGATACGCAGTATTTT.

The chain uses TRBV12-3 or TRBV12-4 and TRBJ2-2; D remains ambiguous. V was trimmed by 3 bases and J by 1 base, leaving 6 bases between them. The CDR3 contains 14 residues. This chain's CDR3 is CASSLSKNTGELFF. The CDR3 DNA sequence: TGTGCCAGCAGTTTGTCCAAGAACACCGGGGAGCTGTTTTTT.

The table lists this clonotype with many counts. The chain links TRBV20-1 to TRBJ1-1; a weak D match, TRBD1 (5 bases). CDR3 length: 14 amino acids. The V gene lost 3 bases and the J gene lost 3 bases, with 14 bases spanning the gap. CDR1 DFQATT and CDR2 SNEGSKA come from the germline V gene (reference sequence). CDR3 DNA sequence: TGCAGTGCTAGTGTTCCGGGACGGTACACTGAAGCTTTCTTT. It translates to CSASVPGRYTEAFF.

As regards this clonotype: This sequence may be a read error, since a much larger clone differs from it by one base. The V and J genes are TRBV27 and TRBJ1-4; tentative D call: TRBD1 (5 bases). The CDR3 totals 14 residues. Germline V gene sequence: CDR1 MNHEY, CDR2 SMNVEV (reference sequence). CDR3 bases: TGTACCAGCAGTAGGGAGGGGCGAGATGAAAAACTGTTTTTT. The encoded protein is CTSSREGRDEKLFF. The whole variable domain, filled in from reference TRBV27 and TRBJ1-4, reads EAQVTQNPRYLITVTGKKLTVTCSQNMNHEYMSWYRQDPGLGLRQIYYSMNVEVTDKGDVPEGYKVSRKEKRNFPLILESPSPNQTSLYFCTSSREGRDEKLFFGSGTQLSVL.

This clonotype was found a few times. The chain is built from TRBV28 and TRBJ2-3; TRBD2 agrees at 10 bases. J gave up 5 bases and V 2 bases, and 4 bases lay outside the gene matches. From germline, CDR1 is MDHEN and CDR2 SYDVKM. There are 15 residues in the CDR3. CDR3 residues: CASSLSGRAGDTQYF. CDR3 nucleotides: TGTGCCAGCAGTTTAAGCGGGAGGGCTGGAGATACGCAGTATTTT.

There are many counts of this clonotype. This CDR3 is CSASWGETPPYNEQFF. CDR3 bases: TGCAGTGCCTCCTGGGGGGAGACCCCCCCTTACAATGAGCAGTTCTTC. The J gene is TRBJ2-1, the V gene TRBV20-1; D perhaps matches TRBD2 (6 bases). CDR3 size: 16 residues. Trimming removed 6 bases at V and 4 bases at J, with 22 bases between. The germline CDR1 and CDR2 sequences are DFQATT and SNEGSKA (reference sequence).

J is TRBJ1-2 and V is TRBV2, with TRBD1 matching 7 bases. CDR3 length: 13 residues. V gave up 6 bases and J gave up 4 bases; unmatched junction bases: 5. CDR1 is SNHLY and CDR2 is FYNNEI in the germline V gene. In DNA, the CDR3 is TGTGCCAGCAGGTCCGGGACAGTCTATGGCTACACCTTC. It codes for CASRSGTVYGYTF.

This clonotype was counted between two and nine times. The chain combines TRBV12-3 or TRBV12-4 with TRBJ2-1, with TRBD1 matching 8 bases. With V trimmed by 1 base and J by 7 bases, 3 bases remained unmatched. The CDR3 runs to 14 residues. The CDR3 protein is CASSLGTGWNEQFF. CDR3 sequence (DNA): TGTGCCAGCAGTTTAGGGACAGGGTGGAATGAGCAGTTCTTC.

This clonotype has only a few counts. The chain links TRBV4-2 to TRBJ2-3; 9 bases match TRBD2. The germline V gene has CDR1 LGHNA and CDR2 YNFKEQ. V lost 0 bases and J lost 3; bases outside the gene matches: 7. The length of the CDR3 is 17 residues. CDR3 in amino acids: CASSQDRGGGATDTQYF. The CDR3, as DNA: TGTGCCAGCAGCCAAGATAGAGGCGGGGGGGCAACAGATACGCAGTATTTT.

This clonotype appeared a few times. The chain employs TRBV5-4 and TRBJ2-7; 8 bases match TRBD1. Germline CDR1 and CDR2: SGHNT and YYREEE (reference sequence). V shed 2 bases, J shed 5 bases, and the junction held 6 bases outside the gene matches. The CDR3 contains 14 residues. The CDR3 bases are TGTGCCAGCAGCTTACTCAGGGGGCAAGACGAGCAGTACTTC. Its translation is CASSLLRGQDEQYF. Full variable domain (outside the CDR3, taken from reference TRBV5-4 and TRBJ2-7): ETGVTQSPTHLIKTRGQQVTLRCSSQSGHNTVSWYQQALGQGPQFIFQYYREEENGRGNFPPRFSGLQFPNYSSELNVNALELDDSALYLCASSLLRGQDEQYFGPGTRLTVT.

Only a few counts were recorded for this clonotype. The J gene is TRBJ1-6, the V gene TRBV5-6; 7 bases map to TRBD1. Losses at the gene ends were 0 bases for V and 10 bases for J; bases not matched to a gene: 4. This CDR3 is built from 14 residues. In germline, CDR1 is SGHDT, CDR2 YYEEEE. CDR3: CASSLGRGKSPLHF. CDR3 DNA: TGTGCCAGCAGCTTGGGCAGGGGGAAATCACCCCTCCACTTT.

The chain links TRBV27 to TRBJ1-5; 9 bases match TRBD1. This CDR3 has 14 amino acids. J lost 7 bases, V lost 9 bases, and 10 bases had no gene match. Germline-derived CDR1 and CDR2 are MNHEY and SMNVEV (reference sequence). The CDR3 loop is CARSMTGGGQPQHF. The CDR3 coding sequence is TGTGCCAGAAGCATGACAGGGGGTGGCCAGCCCCAGCATTTT.

The sample holds a few counts of this clonotype. This chain uses TRBV2 with TRBJ1-1; perhaps TRBD1 as D (5 bases). There are 11 residues in the CDR3. Trimming took 3 bases from V and 11 from J, leaving 10 bases between them. Germline-derived CDR1 and CDR2 are SNHLY and FYNNEI. CDR3 region: CASSEGGKAFF. The DNA for the CDR3 is TGTGCCAGCAGTGAGGGGGGGAAGGCTTTCTTT.

The rearrangement links TRBV4-1 to TRBJ2-3, with 10 bases fitting TRBD2. With 5 bases clipped from V and 1 base from J, the junction kept 6 bases outside the gene matches. The CDR3 length is 16 residues. CDR1 is MGHRA and CDR2 is YSYEKL in the germline V gene. CDR3 in amino acids: CASSFSGGAGTDTQYF. For the CDR3, the DNA is TGCGCCAGCAGCTTCAGCGGGGGGGCCGGCACAGATACGCAGTATTTT.

This clonotype was counted a few times. The gene calls are TRBV6-2 or TRBV6-3 and TRBJ1-5; D perhaps matches TRBD1 (6 bases). From germline, CDR1 is MNHEY and CDR2 SVGEGT. CDR3 length: 16 amino acids. Between the trimmed V and J ends, which lost 2 bases and 0 bases, there was a span of 11 bases. The CDR3 coding sequence is TGTGCCAGCAGTTACGGGGGCAGACATAGCAATCAGCCCCAGCATTTT. Protein sequence: CASSYGGRHSNQPQHF.

The chain links TRBV24-1 to TRBJ2-2, with 7 bases aligning to TRBD2. The CDR3 sequence is 14 residues long. Per germline, CDR1 KGHDR and CDR2 SFDVKD. J gave up 5 bases and V 5 bases, and 4 bases lay outside the gene matches. The CDR3 bases are TGTGCCACCAGTGCCGTGGGGGGGACCGGGGAGCTGTTTTTT. Translating it yields CATSAVGGTGELFF.

This chain joins TRBV5-4 and TRBJ2-5; 12 bases are a match to TRBD2. Germline V gives CDR1 SGHNT, CDR2 YYREEE (reference sequence). J gave up 5 bases and V 2 bases, and 10 bases lay outside the gene matches. The CDR3 runs 17 residues. Here the CDR3 DNA reads TGTGCCAGCAGCTTCCTGGCTAGCGGGAGGGCGGTGGAGACCCAGTACTTC. Encoded protein: CASSFLASGRAVETQYF.

The V and J genes are TRBV11-2 and TRBJ2-7, with TRBD1 matching over 10 bases. CDR1 and CDR2 from the germline V gene are SGHAT and FQNNGV. There are 14 residues in the CDR3. The junction had 9 bases not matched to a gene; V was cut back by 9 bases and J by 4 bases. The CDR3 DNA is TGTGCCAGTACCGGGACAGGGGTGAAGTACGAGCAGTACTTC. Its translation: CASTGTGVKYEQYF.